Following are 14 T cell receptor beta chains from one sample sequenced in a study of blood T cell repertoires in COVID-19. Clones were read by immunoSEQ multiplex PCR, and TCRdb kept only the in-frame ones, dropping some. The sample consists of more than 130,000 clones, approximately 84% of them appearing once. The sample taken for sequencing was peripheral blood. Receptor source: a human donor in a cohort sampled during active COVID-19.

This clone came up once. The V call is TRBV30, the J call TRBJ1-1, with no clear D. Trimming removed 3 bases at V and 3 bases at J, with 14 bases between. This CDR3 is 14 amino acids long. Germline V gives CDR1 GTSNPN, CDR2 SVGIG (reference sequence). CDR3 region: CAWRTGPGDTEAFF. The CDR3, as DNA: TGTGCCTGGAGAACCGGCCCCGGGGACACTGAAGCTTTCTTT.

This clone was counted a single time. This chain uses TRBV11-1 with TRBJ1-6; 9 bases agree with TRBD1. Trimming removed 4 bases from V and 7 bases from J; junction bases left unmatched: 5. The CDR3 loop spans 15 amino acids. Germline CDR1 and CDR2: SGHAT and FQDESV (reference sequence). CDR3 residues: CASSSRQGGNSPLHF. The CDR3, as DNA: TGTGCCAGCAGCTCTAGACAGGGGGGGAATTCACCCCTCCACTTT.

The V call is TRBV18, the J call TRBJ1-5, with 10 bases fitting TRBD1. The CDR3 has 18 amino acids. Germline CDR1 is KGHSH and CDR2 is LQKENI. V was pared by 3 bases and J by 0 bases, with 8 bases of the junction left unmatched. The CDR3 DNA sequence: TGTGCCAGCTCACCCGGGACAGGGGTCCCGAATAGCAATCAGCCCCAGCATTTT. This translates into CASSPGTGVPNSNQPQHF.

The genes are TRBV6-2 or TRBV6-3 and TRBJ2-2, with TRBD1 matching over 7 bases. The CDR3 is made up of 17 amino acids. With 0 bases clipped from V and 0 bases from J, the junction kept 4 bases outside the gene matches. The V gene's germline CDR1 is MNHEY and CDR2 SVGEGT. CDR3: CASSYSVGTANTGELFF. The CDR3 coding sequence is TGTGCCAGCAGTTACTCTGTCGGGACAGCGAACACCGGGGAGCTGTTTTTT.

The chain couples TRBV2 to TRBJ1-2; tentatively, D is TRBD1 (5 bases). The ends were cut back, 4 bases at V and 6 bases at J, with 12 bases in the middle. The CDR3 loop spans 13 amino acids. Germline CDR1 SNHLY, CDR2 FYNNEI. The DNA for the CDR3 is TGTGCCAGCAGTGCGGGGGGAAGGGATGGCTACACCTTC. It encodes CASSAGGRDGYTF.

This CDR3 reads CASYGVTAEAFF. Written as DNA, the CDR3 is TGTGCCAGCTACGGGGTGACTGCTGAAGCTTTCTTT. The chain employs TRBV12-3 or TRBV12-4 and TRBJ1-1; the D is unclear. V gave up 8 bases and J gave up 6 bases, with 13 bases separating them. The CDR3 totals 12 residues.

The genes are TRBV12-5 and TRBJ2-7; TRBD2 aligns across 11 bases. The length of the CDR3 is 16 residues. Trimming at V came to 6 bases and at J to 4 bases, leaving 11 bases not matched to a gene. The germline V gene has CDR1 LGHNT and CDR2 FRNRAP. CDR3 nucleotide sequence: TGTGCTAGTGGCCAACCCCCTAGCGGGGGGCTTTACGAGCAGTACTTC. Translating gives CASGQPPSGGLYEQYF.

This rearrangement joins TRBV14 to TRBJ2-5, with TRBD2 matching over 8 bases. This CDR3 has 13 residues. In germline, CDR1 is SGHDN, CDR2 FVKESK. V was pared by 5 bases and J by 4 bases, with 3 bases of the junction left unmatched. The CDR3, as DNA: TGTGCCAGCAGCATCGGGGGGGGAGAGACCCAGTACTTC. Protein: CASSIGGGETQYF.

This clone showed up just once. This chain uses TRBV5-6 with TRBJ1-6; D is perhaps TRBD1 (5 bases). V was cut by 4 bases and J by 9 bases, with 17 bases left in between. Per germline, CDR1 SGHDT and CDR2 YYEEEE. This CDR3 is 15 amino acids long. The CDR3 loop is CASSLRQGQTSPLHF. The DNA of the CDR3 is TGTGCCAGCAGCCTTAGGCAGGGCCAAACTTCACCCCTCCACTTT.

This clone has just a few counts. The rearrangement links TRBV6-6 to TRBJ2-1; the match to TRBD2 covers 13 bases. Germline CDR1 reads MNHNY; CDR2 reads SVGAGI (reference sequence). CDR3 length: 15 amino acids. The trim removed 7 bases at V and 6 bases at J, leaving 6 bases unmatched. CDR3 residues: CASNQRLAGGNEQFF. As DNA, the CDR3 is TGTGCCAGCAACCAGAGACTAGCGGGGGGCAATGAGCAGTTCTTC.

This chain connects TRBV27 to TRBJ1-5; 9 bases align to TRBD1. Unmatched junction bases numbered 2, after V lost 5 bases and J lost 3 bases. The CDR3 sequence is 14 residues long. CDR1 and CDR2 (germline): MNHEY, SMNVEV (reference sequence). This CDR3 reads CASSRTGANQPQHF. DNA for the CDR3: TGTGCCAGCAGTCGGACAGGGGCCAATCAGCCCCAGCATTTT.

CDR3 protein: CASSWRGGTNEQFF. As DNA, the CDR3 is TGTGCCAGCAGTTGGCGCGGGGGAACCAATGAGCAGTTCTTC. This sequence joins TRBV2 and TRBJ2-1; TRBD2 agrees at 7 bases. In germline, CDR1 is SNHLY, CDR2 FYNNEI. V was pared by 5 bases and J by 6 bases, with 7 bases of the junction left unmatched. The CDR3 contains 14 residues. The variable domain in full, with the rest retrieved from reference TRBV2 and TRBJ2-1, is EPEVTQTPSHQVTQMGQEVILRCVPISNHLYFYWYRQILGQKVEFLVSFYNNEISEKSEIFDDQFSVERPDGSNFTLKIRSTKLEDSAMYFCASSWRGGTNEQFFGPGTRLTVL.

The chain has TRBV5-1 and TRBJ1-2; maybe TRBD1 (6 bases). There are 12 residues in the CDR3. The V gene lost 3 bases and the J gene lost 8 bases, with 11 bases spanning the gap. Germline CDR1 and CDR2: SGHRS and YFSETQ. Here the CDR3 DNA reads TGCGCCAGCAGCTCAGGGGCGCCCGGCTACACCTTC. Its translation: CASSSGAPGYTF. Full variable domain (remainder filled in from reference TRBV5-1 and TRBJ1-2): KAGVTQTPRYLIKTRGQQVTLSCSPISGHRSVSWYQQTPGQGLQFLFEYFSETQRNKGNFPGRFSGRQFSNSRSEMNVSTLELGDSALYLCASSSGAPGYTFGSGTRLTVV.

A few counts support this clone. The chain links TRBV7-8 to TRBJ2-7, with TRBD1 matching over 9 bases. The V segment lost 6 bases and the J segment 0 bases; nucleotides outside the gene matches: 6. The CDR3 runs 15 residues. CDR1 is SGHVS, CDR2 FQNEAQ, per germline. CDR3 in DNA: TGTGCCAGCAGAACAGGGGGCTACCCCTCCTACGAGCAGTACTTC. This codes for CASRTGGYPSYEQYF.